A single sample gave rise to the 13 T cell receptor beta chains below, sequenced in a study of blood T cell repertoires in COVID-19. TCRdb's table, derived via immunoSEQ multiplex PCR, lists solely in-frame clones and lacks some. Among approximately 280,000 clones listed, around nine tenths were seen once. Sequences were obtained from PBMCs or T cells enriched from blood (not recorded which). Every receptor here comes from a woman in her thirties or forties who had recovered from COVID-19.

The chain combines TRBV27 with TRBJ2-1; 7 positions agree with TRBD2. This CDR3 comprises 15 residues. The germline V gene encodes CDR1 MNHEY and CDR2 SMNVEV (reference sequence). Trimming removed 5 bases from V and 0 bases from J; junction bases left unmatched: 4. CDR3: CASSITSASYNEQFF. CDR3 bases: TGTGCCAGCAGTATTACTAGCGCCTCCTACAATGAGCAGTTCTTC.

The count of this clone is one. This rearrangement joins TRBV20-1 to TRBJ1-2, with D possibly matching TRBD1 (6 bases). Germline CDR1 and CDR2: DFQATT and SNEGSKA (reference sequence). V shed 4 bases and J shed 8 bases, with 11 bases lying between them. CDR3 length: 11 amino acids. As DNA, the CDR3 is TGCAGTGCTATACCAGGGGTCGGCTACACCTTC. Translating gives CSAIPGVGYTF.

Only one count was recorded for this clone. This chain connects TRBV3-1 (or the pseudogene TRBV3-2) to TRBJ2-3; a weak D match, TRBD1 (6 bases). Germline V CDR1 and CDR2: LGHDT, YNNKEL (reference sequence). The V end was cut by 1 base, the J end by 10 bases, with 9 bases between. The CDR3 covers 12 residues. The CDR3 bases are TGTGCCAGCAGCCAAGGGGGGCAGGCGCAGTATTTT. Its translation: CASSQGGQAQYF.

This clone showed up just a few times. The chain uses TRBV6-2 or TRBV6-3 and TRBJ2-5, with D possibly matching TRBD2 (6 bases). This CDR3 has 17 amino acids. Germline lookup yields CDR1 MNHEY and CDR2 SVGEGT. The V end lost 6 bases, the J end lost 1 base, and 21 bases lay between the germline ends. In nucleotides, the CDR3 is TGTGCCAGCAGCCTTTACGGCCCGGGGAGGCGCCAAGAGACCCAGTACTTC. Residues: CASSLYGPGRRQETQYF.

The J gene is TRBJ2-3, the V gene TRBV2; a weak D match, TRBD1 (5 bases). The CDR3 totals 16 residues. The V gene lost 4 bases and the J gene lost 4 bases, with 18 bases spanning the gap. Looked up from germline, CDR1 is SNHLY and CDR2 is FYNNEI. CDR3 region: CASSVIQAALPDTQYF. CDR3 coding DNA: TGTGCCAGCAGTGTTATACAGGCCGCGCTCCCAGATACGCAGTATTTT.

V is TRBV7-2 and J is TRBJ2-3; TRBD2 might be the D (5 bases). V gave up 0 bases and J gave up 2 bases, with 15 bases separating them. Germline V CDR1 and CDR2: SGHTA, FQGNSA. The CDR3 has 17 amino acids. CDR3 sequence: CASSLAHYGIYTDTQYF. DNA of the CDR3: TGTGCCAGCAGCTTAGCGCATTACGGGATCTACACAGATACGCAGTATTTT.

V is TRBV30 and J is TRBJ1-3; D is undetermined. Germline CDR1 and CDR2: GTSNPN and SVGIG (reference sequence). V shed 1 base and J shed 4 bases, with 8 bases lying between them. This CDR3 has 13 amino acids. The CDR3 reads CAWSEGGGNTIYF. The CDR3, as DNA: TGTGCCTGGAGTGAGGGAGGGGGAAACACCATATATTTT.

The V and J genes are TRBV11-3 and TRBJ2-7; perhaps TRBD1 as D (6 bases). The CDR3 loop spans 19 amino acids. V was cut by 4 bases and J by 2 bases, with 27 bases left in between. Germline V gene lookup returns CDR1 SGHNT and CDR2 YENEEA. In DNA form, the CDR3 reads TGTGCCAGCAGCTCCAAATCCTTCCCACCGGGACACAGAACCTACGAGCAGTACTTC. It is translated as CASSSKSFPPGHRTYEQYF. The full variable domain, rest sourced from reference TRBV11-3 and TRBJ2-7, is EAGVVQSPRYKIIEKKQPVAFWCNPISGHNTLYWYLQNLGQGPELLIRYENEEAVDDSQLPKDRFSAERLKGVDSTLKIQPAELGDSAVYLCASSSKSFPPGHRTYEQYFGPGTRLTVT.

This chain joins TRBV28 and TRBJ1-2; D is undetermined. This CDR3 region has 13 residues. The ends were cut back, 3 bases at V and 2 bases at J, with 7 bases in the middle. In germline, CDR1 is MDHEN, CDR2 SYDVKM. CDR3 region: CASSFDGNYGYTF. The CDR3 region has the DNA TGTGCCAGCAGTTTTGACGGGAACTATGGCTACACCTTC.

The CDR3 is CASSLSIFICSGSPCYEQYF. The CDR3 region has the DNA TGTGCCAGCAGTTTATCGATTTTCATCTGTAGCGGGAGCCCCTGCTACGAGCAGTACTTC. The chain has TRBV27 and TRBJ2-7; 9 positions match TRBD2. Looked up from germline, CDR1 is MNHEY and CDR2 is SMNVEV (reference sequence). The CDR3 spans 20 residues. The ends lost 0 bases at V and 3 bases at J; junction bases unmatched: 18.

This clone was counted a few times. The V and J genes are TRBV9 and TRBJ2-3; D unclear. CDR1 is SGDLS, CDR2 YYNGEE, per germline. V lost 3 bases, J lost 4 bases, and 9 bases lay in between. The CDR3 length is 13 residues. CDR3 coding DNA: TGTGCCAGCAGCGAGCCGCCGTCAGATACGCAGTATTTT. As protein: CASSEPPSDTQYF.

This sequence joins TRBV30 and TRBJ1-2; D perhaps matches TRBD1 (5 bases). The V end lost 7 bases, the J end lost 8 bases, and 17 bases lay between the germline ends. The germline V gene has CDR1 GTSNPN and CDR2 SVGIG (reference sequence). CDR3 length equals 12 residues. This CDR3 is CASSRGVGGYTF. Here the CDR3 DNA reads TGTGCCTCGTCCCGGGGGGTGGGAGGCTACACCTTC. Complete variable domain (other parts from reference TRBV30 and TRBJ1-2): SQTIHQWPATLVQPVGSPLSLECTVEGTSNPNLYWYRQAAGRGLQLLFYSVGIGQISSEVPQNLSASRPQDRQFILSSKKLLLSDSGFYLCASSRGVGGYTFGSGTRLTVV.

The rearrangement links TRBV27 to TRBJ1-2; 7 nucleotides match TRBD1. This CDR3 spans 13 amino acids. J gave up 5 bases and V 6 bases, and 6 bases lay outside the gene matches. Germline values: CDR1 MNHEY, CDR2 SMNVEV (reference sequence). Here the CDR3 reads CASRQTGKYGYTF. CDR3 DNA sequence: TGTGCCAGCAGACAGACAGGGAAGTATGGCTACACCTTC.